Each of the 21 T cell receptor beta chains below was sequenced from the same sample in a study of T cell repertoires in cytomegalovirus infection. TCRdb re-derived calls from the reads in MiXCR, one entry per CDR3 protein. The sample gives fewer than 550,000 distinct CDR3 sequences, about 25% of which show up once; roughly 13% is in the top ten. Sequencing input: PBMCs. Receptor source: a human donor in good health (CMV status not recorded). Some clones in this sample may be carry-over from other donors' samples.

The chain recombines TRBV7-6 with TRBJ2-3; 13 bases line up with TRBD2. Germline V CDR1 and CDR2: SGHVS, FNYEAQ. With V trimmed by 4 bases and J by 4 bases, 5 bases remained unmatched. This CDR3 comprises 16 residues. The CDR3 DNA sequence: TGTGCCAGCAGCTACACTAGCGGGAGGGTGGCAGATACGCAGTATTTT. This codes for CASSYTSGRVADTQYF. Drawing the rest from reference TRBV7-6 and TRBJ2-3, the complete variable domain is GAGVSQSPRYKVTKRGQDVALRCDPISGHVSLYWYRQALGQGPEFLTYFNYEAQQDKSGLPNDRFSAERPEGSISTLTIQRTEQRDSAMYRCASSYTSGRVADTQYFGPGTRLTVL.

This clonotype occurred many times. This chain joins TRBV7-2 and TRBJ2-7, with 7 bases lining up with TRBD1. Germline V gives CDR1 SGHTA, CDR2 FQGNSA. The CDR3 totals 12 residues. Germline trimming cut 5 bases from V and 5 bases from J; bases unmatched to any gene: 3. The CDR3, as DNA: TGTGCCAGCAGCCGCCAGGGGGACGAGCAGTACTTC. It encodes CASSRQGDEQYF.

The gene calls are TRBV19 and TRBJ1-2; D is uncertain. Germline CDR1 reads LNHDA; CDR2 reads SQIVND (reference sequence). Trimming left V 2 bases short and J 8 bases short, with 12 bases between. The CDR3 has 13 residues. For the CDR3, the DNA is TGTGCCAGTAGTATAAGAGGCCTGGGAGGCTACACCTTC. Residues: CASSIRGLGGYTF.

In this sample, this clonotype turned up once. This chain links TRBV9 with TRBJ2-1, with D possibly TRBD2 on 5 matching bases. The length of the CDR3 is 16 residues. The germline gives CDR1 SGDLS, CDR2 YYNGEE. V gave up 4 bases and J gave up 1 base, with 15 bases separating them. CDR3 in amino acids: CASSMKSAGSYNEQFF. Here the CDR3 DNA reads TGTGCCAGCAGCATGAAGTCGGCGGGTTCCTACAATGAGCAGTTCTTC.

This sequence joins TRBV6-5 and TRBJ2-1; 7 bases fit TRBD2. J gave up 9 bases and V 4 bases, and 15 bases lay outside the gene matches. In germline, CDR1 is MNHEY, CDR2 SVGAGI. CDR3 length equals 16 residues. The CDR3 DNA reads TGTGCCAGCAGTTTATATCGGGAGGCCAATCAGGGTGAGCAGTTCTTC. It specifies CASSLYREANQGEQFF.

This clonotype was seen a handful of times. CDR3 sequence: CASSSAGGEMAQYF. The CDR3 DNA reads TGTGCCAGCAGTTCAGCGGGAGGGGAGATGGCGCAGTATTTT. This chain joins TRBV6-5 and TRBJ2-3, with 10 bases lining up with TRBD2. The V gene end was trimmed by 4 bases and the J gene end by 10 bases; junction bases not matched to a gene: 8. The germline V gene encodes CDR1 MNHEY and CDR2 SVGAGI. This CDR3 comprises 14 residues.

This clonotype showed up just a few times. The chain recombines TRBV19 with TRBJ2-1; 10 bases are a match to TRBD2. There are 13 residues in the CDR3. V gave up 9 bases and J gave up 8 bases; unmatched junction bases: 7. The germline V gene encodes CDR1 LNHDA and CDR2 SQIVND (reference sequence). In DNA form, the CDR3 reads TGTGCCAGCCTTAGCGGGAGGCTGGATGAGCAGTTCTTC. Translated: CASLSGRLDEQFF.

The J gene is TRBJ2-5, the V gene TRBV29-1; D not certain. V lost 6 bases and J 4 bases, leaving 9 bases between the germline ends. Germline CDR1 is SQVTM and CDR2 is ANQGSEA. This CDR3 comprises 11 residues. This chain's CDR3 is CSVGYGETQYF. The CDR3 DNA follows: TGCAGCGTAGGTTACGGAGAGACCCAGTACTTC.

The V and J genes are TRBV6-2 or TRBV6-3 and TRBJ2-5; D might be TRBD2 (5 bases). The length of the CDR3 is 12 residues. Germline CDR1 reads MNHEY; CDR2 reads SVGEGT. V was shortened by 6 bases and J by 9 bases, with 14 bases between the two germline ends. The CDR3 DNA follows: TGTGCCAGCAGGCAACCCCACGGGGCCCAGTACTTC. It translates to CASRQPHGAQYF.

The sample holds a few counts of this clonotype. This chain connects TRBV10-3 to TRBJ2-7; D uncertain. Germline CDR1 ENHRY, CDR2 SYGVKD. Trimming removed 6 bases from V and 0 bases from J, with 18 bases in between. This CDR3 spans 16 amino acids. In nucleotides, the CDR3 is TGTGCCATCAGCGACCCGACTGGTTGGGACTCCTACGAGCAGTACTTC. Its protein is CAISDPTGWDSYEQYF.

This chain joins TRBV5-1 and TRBJ2-1; D perhaps matches TRBD2 (6 bases). Germline loops: CDR1 SGHRS, CDR2 YFSETQ. The CDR3 length is 14 residues. V lost 4 bases to trimming and J lost 7 bases, with 15 bases between them. Here the CDR3 reads CASSPPGSGNEQFF. CDR3 nucleotide sequence: TGCGCCAGCAGCCCCCCCGGGAGTGGAAATGAGCAGTTCTTC.

Ten or more counts support this clonotype. V gene TRBV7-9 combines with J gene TRBJ2-7, with D possibly TRBD2 on 5 matching bases. Trimming pared 4 bases from V and 5 bases from J, leaving 27 bases between. The CDR3 is 18 residues long. In germline, CDR1 is SEHNR, CDR2 FQNEAQ (reference sequence). CDR3 sequence: CASSSNNPGSPAEDEQYV. The CDR3 DNA reads TGTGCCAGCAGCTCAAACAATCCCGGGTCCCCCGCGGAGGACGAGCAGTACGTC.

This clonotype was counted many times. This chain links TRBV7-2 with TRBJ1-2, with D maybe TRBD1 (5 bases). The CDR3 is made up of 15 amino acids. Germline V lookup: CDR1 SGHTA, CDR2 FQGNSA. Between the trimmed V and J ends, which lost 4 bases and 1 base, there was a span of 13 bases. CDR3 nucleotides: TGTGCCAGCAGCTCGCGGGGGGGGGGTAACTATGGCTACACCTTC. Amino acids: CASSSRGGGNYGYTF. The full variable domain, its missing parts supplied by reference TRBV7-2 and TRBJ1-2, is GAGVSQSPSNKVTEKGKDVELRCDPISGHTALYWYRQSLGQGLEFLIYFQGNSAPDKSGLPSDRFSAERTGGSVSTLTIQRTQQEDSAVYLCASSSRGGGNYGYTFGSGTRLTVV.

This clonotype was found a few times. V is TRBV5-4 and J is TRBJ2-7; D uncertain. The V gene lost 4 bases and the J gene lost 6 bases, with 11 bases spanning the gap. The CDR3 totals 12 residues. The germline V gene encodes CDR1 SGHNT and CDR2 YYREEE (reference sequence). The CDR3 spells CASSLDWGEQYF. The CDR3 DNA reads as TGTGCCAGCAGCCTTGACTGGGGCGAGCAGTACTTC. Using reference TRBV5-4 and TRBJ2-7 for the parts outside the CDR3, the full variable domain is ETGVTQSPTHLIKTRGQQVTLRCSSQSGHNTVSWYQQALGQGPQFIFQYYREEENGRGNFPPRFSGLQFPNYSSELNVNALELDDSALYLCASSLDWGEQYFGPGTRLTVT.

This clonotype occurred many times. The genes are TRBV7-2 and TRBJ2-2; TRBD2 matches at 7 bases. CDR3 length: 17 residues. Germline CDR1 reads SGHTA; CDR2 reads FQGNSA. V trimming: 6 bases; J trimming: 0 bases; junction bases outside the gene matches: 10. Written as DNA, the CDR3 is TGTGCCAGCAGATCTCCCTCTGCGGGGGCGAACACCGGGGAGCTGTTTTTT. Protein: CASRSPSAGANTGELFF.

V usage is TRBV23-1 and J usage is TRBJ2-1, with 7 bases fitting TRBD2. TRBV23-1 is filed as an ORF, its function uncertain. The CDR3 is 12 amino acids. The trim removed 7 bases at V and 14 bases at J, leaving 11 bases unmatched. CDR3 amino acids: CASTSPGGWEFF. CDR3 nucleotide sequence: TGCGCCAGCACATCACCCGGGGGGTGGGAGTTCTTC.

This clonotype appeared many times. The chain has TRBV2 and TRBJ1-4; a weak D match, TRBD1 (6 bases). With 2 bases removed from V and 8 bases from J, the gap between germline ends came to 15 bases. The CDR3 extends over 15 amino acids. Germline V gives CDR1 SNHLY, CDR2 FYNNEI. In DNA, the CDR3 is TGTGCCAGCAGTGAAACGGGGGCCAAGGGGGAAAAACTGTTTTTT. It translates to CASSETGAKGEKLFF.

The sample holds many counts of this clonotype. The chain joins TRBV7-2 to TRBJ2-1, with 12 bases matching TRBD2. Germline V gene lookup returns CDR1 SGHTA and CDR2 FQGNSA. CDR3 size: 14 residues. V gave up 6 bases and J gave up 8 bases; unmatched junction bases: 5. The CDR3 sequence: CASSRLAGADEQFF. The CDR3 DNA follows: TGTGCCAGCAGTAGACTAGCGGGAGCTGATGAGCAGTTCTTC.

The V and J genes are TRBV15 and TRBJ2-5; no firm D call. V shed 2 bases and J shed 4 bases, with 17 bases lying between them. Germline values: CDR1 LNHNV, CDR2 YYDKDF (reference sequence). The CDR3 is 16 amino acids. The CDR3 DNA sequence: TGTGCCACCAGCAGACCGTTTACCGGGTCCCGAGAGACCCAGTACTTC. The encoded protein is CATSRPFTGSRETQYF.

This clonotype has a count of ten or more. This rearrangement joins TRBV7-8 to TRBJ1-4, with 9 bases identical to TRBD1. Germline CDR1 and CDR2: SGHVS and FQNEAQ. The length of the CDR3 is 15 residues. V was pared by 5 bases and J by 5 bases, with 6 bases of the junction left unmatched. DNA of the CDR3: TGTGCCAGCAGCACCGGACAGGGGAGGAATGAAAAACTGTTTTTT. Amino acids: CASSTGQGRNEKLFF.

Worth noting for this clonotype: The junction differs from germline at one of its ends, possibly a read error. V and J are TRBV9 and TRBJ2-5; tentative D call: TRBD2 (5 bases). CDR1 and CDR2 from the germline V gene are SGDLS and YYNGEE. The CDR3 totals 15 residues. In DNA form, the CDR3 reads TGTGCCAGCAGCGTGGATCGAGCGGTCCAAGAGACCCGGTACTTC. As protein: CASSVDRAVQETRYF.